Presented here are 27 T cell receptor beta chains from one specimen sequenced in a study of early T cells in non-severe SARS-CoV-2 infection. One entry per CDR3 protein, called by TCRdb with MiXCR from the 5' RACE reads. The table shows fewer than 85,000 distinct CDR3 sequences, with about 11% occurring only once. The material sequenced was whole blood, taken at baseline. These receptors were obtained from an adult who was a healthcare worker with PCR-confirmed SARS-CoV-2 infection or an uninfected control (not recorded which).

This clonotype was recorded a few times. The chain employs TRBV5-4 and TRBJ1-1; D gene unclear. CDR1 is SGHNT and CDR2 is YYREEE in the germline V gene (reference sequence). CDR3 length: 12 residues. With 3 bases removed from V and 1 base from J, the gap between germline ends came to 4 bases. The CDR3: CASSSPNTEAFF. The CDR3 DNA sequence: TGTGCCAGCAGCTCCCCGAACACTGAAGCTTTCTTT.

This clonotype was counted between two and nine times. The chain employs TRBV20-1 and TRBJ2-1; 7 bases are shared with TRBD2. V lost 4 bases, J lost 7 bases, and 13 bases stayed unmatched. The CDR3 is 15 amino acids. In germline, CDR1 is DFQATT, CDR2 SNEGSKA (reference sequence). The CDR3 protein is CSATFLAGVSNEQFF. As DNA, the CDR3 is TGCAGTGCTACCTTTCTGGCGGGGGTCTCTAATGAGCAGTTCTTC.

This chain uses TRBV14 with TRBJ2-7; D gene ambiguous. Trimming stripped 5 bases from V and 1 base from J, with 15 bases between. The CDR3 covers 15 residues. Per germline, CDR1 SGHDN and CDR2 FVKESK. CDR3 coding DNA: TGTGCCAGCAGCTCCTTCCCAGGTGCATCCTACGAGCAGTACTTC. Translating it yields CASSSFPGASYEQYF.

The chain recombines TRBV3-1 with TRBJ1-4, with D perhaps TRBD1 (5 bases). The germline CDR1 and CDR2 sequences are LGHDT and YNNKEL (reference sequence). V gave up 1 base and J gave up 5 bases, with 11 bases separating them. The CDR3 extends over 15 amino acids. The CDR3 DNA reads as TGTGCCAGCAGCCAAGGACAGCACACAAATGAAAAACTGTTTTTT. It is translated as CASSQGQHTNEKLFF.

V and J are TRBV29-1 and TRBJ1-2; the match to TRBD1 covers 9 bases. The V segment lost 6 bases and the J segment 8 bases; nucleotides outside the gene matches: 13. The germline V gene has CDR1 SQVTM and CDR2 ANQGSEA. This CDR3 is built from 14 residues. CDR3 residues: CSVIQGQGRGGYTF. The CDR3 region has the DNA TGCAGCGTCATCCAGGGACAGGGCAGAGGAGGCTACACCTTC.

This clonotype turned up a few times. This chain joins TRBV9 and TRBJ1-1, with 7 bases matching TRBD1. Unmatched junction bases numbered 7, after V lost 3 bases and J lost 5 bases. Germline assignment: CDR1 SGDLS and CDR2 YYNGEE. This CDR3 is 14 amino acids long. CDR3 in amino acids: CASSGYRGGTEAFF. CDR3 DNA sequence: TGTGCCAGCAGCGGGTACAGGGGAGGGACTGAAGCTTTCTTT.

The chain has TRBV13 and TRBJ2-3; 9 bases agree with TRBD2. With 5 bases clipped from V and 2 bases from J, the junction kept 8 bases outside the gene matches. The germline gives CDR1 PRHDT, CDR2 FYEKMQ (reference sequence). The CDR3 contains 16 residues. The DNA for the CDR3 is TGTGCCAGCAGCGCGGGACTAGCTATAATCACAGATACGCAGTATTTT. It codes for CASSAGLAIITDTQYF.

The chain recombines TRBV28 with TRBJ1-2, with D unclear. Per germline, CDR1 MDHEN and CDR2 SYDVKM. V gave up 1 base and J gave up 1 base, with 4 bases separating them. The CDR3 is made up of 13 amino acids. The CDR3 nucleotides read TGTGCCAGCAGTTTATCCGATAACTATGGCTACACCTTC. This sequence encodes CASSLSDNYGYTF.

A few counts support this clonotype. The CDR3 DNA reads as TGTGCCAGCAGCGTAGTTAGCGGGGGTGGAACCGGGGAGCTGTTTTTT. Protein: CASSVVSGGGTGELFF. The chain has TRBV9 and TRBJ2-2; TRBD2 matches 9 bases. CDR3 size: 16 residues. The germline V gene has CDR1 SGDLS and CDR2 YYNGEE. V trimming: 0 bases; J trimming: 5 bases; junction bases outside the gene matches: 5.

The genes are TRBV29-1 and TRBJ1-2, with D perhaps TRBD1 (6 bases). V was pared by 1 base and J by 8 bases, with 17 bases between. Per the germline V gene, CDR1 is SQVTM and CDR2 is ANQGSEA. The CDR3 runs to 14 residues. The CDR3 region has the DNA TGCAGCGTTGAAGGAGGCAGGGGCATCTCCGGCTACACCTTC. Its protein is CSVEGGRGISGYTF.

CDR3 nucleotide sequence: TGTGCCAGCAGCTTAGCCCGAGGGCGTAGCACAGATACGCAGTATTTT. It codes for CASSLARGRSTDTQYF. The chain employs TRBV11-1 and TRBJ2-3; a possible D gene is TRBD2 (5 bases). The CDR3 totals 16 residues. V lost 0 bases and J lost 0, with 10 bases in between. Germline V CDR1 and CDR2: SGHAT, FQDESV (reference sequence). The full variable domain, completed using reference TRBV11-1 and TRBJ2-3, is EAEVAQSPRYKITEKSQAVAFWCDPISGHATLYWYRQILGQGPELLVQFQDESVVDDSQLPKDRFSAERLKGVDSTLKIQPAELGDSAMYLCASSLARGRSTDTQYFGPGTRLTVL.

This clonotype has only a few counts. The chain has TRBV13 and TRBJ2-3; D tentatively fits TRBD1 or TRBD2 (5 bases each). Germline V gene lookup returns CDR1 PRHDT and CDR2 FYEKMQ (reference sequence). With 4 bases removed from V and 2 bases from J, the gap between germline ends came to 13 bases. This CDR3 spans 15 amino acids. CDR3 in DNA: TGTGCCAGCAGCTCCGGGGCGCAGCTCACAGATACGCAGTATTTT. Translating gives CASSSGAQLTDTQYF.

This clonotype was seen repeatedly, ten times or more. The genes are TRBV9 and TRBJ1-6; D ambiguous. Trimming removed 3 bases at V and 2 bases at J, with 6 bases between. The CDR3 is 14 residues long. Germline V gene sequence: CDR1 SGDLS, CDR2 YYNGEE. The CDR3 sequence: CASSDGTYNSPLHF. The DNA for the CDR3 is TGTGCCAGCAGCGACGGGACCTATAATTCACCCCTCCACTTT.

This clonotype was picked up a small number of times. The chain is built from TRBV11-2 and TRBJ2-7, with 8 bases that match TRBD1. Per germline, CDR1 SGHAT and CDR2 FQNNGV. V dropped 3 bases and J dropped 4; count of bases not matched to a gene: 8. The CDR3 runs to 15 residues. The CDR3 spells CASSFAPGQVYEQYF. CDR3 DNA sequence: TGTGCCAGCAGCTTCGCCCCGGGACAGGTTTACGAGCAGTACTTC.

This clonotype was detected ten times or more. The genes are TRBV2 and TRBJ2-1, with unresolved D. Germline V gives CDR1 SNHLY, CDR2 FYNNEI. This CDR3 region has 15 residues. V dropped 1 base and J dropped 5 bases, with 12 bases sitting between them. The CDR3 sequence is CASSEEVMGNNEQFF. Written as DNA, the CDR3 is TGTGCCAGCAGTGAAGAGGTTATGGGCAACAATGAGCAGTTCTTC.

At least ten counts were recorded for this clonotype. The chain uses TRBV6-2 or TRBV6-3 and TRBJ2-7; tentatively, D is TRBD1 (5 bases). The CDR3 runs to 14 residues. Trimming stripped 2 bases from V and 3 bases from J, with 11 bases between. In germline, CDR1 is MNHEY, CDR2 SVGEGT. CDR3 nucleotides: TGTGCCAGCAGTTACCGAGACAGTCTCTACGAGCAGTACTTC. This codes for CASSYRDSLYEQYF.

There are a few counts of this clonotype. The chain is built from TRBV20-1 and TRBJ2-1; tentative D call: TRBD2 (5 bases). The V gene's germline CDR1 is DFQATT and CDR2 SNEGSKA (reference sequence). The CDR3 sequence is 13 residues long. The V gene lost 4 bases and the J gene lost 0 bases, with 7 bases spanning the gap. CDR3 nucleotide sequence: TGCAGTGCTATAGCGACCTCCTACAATGAGCAGTTCTTC. Amino acid sequence: CSAIATSYNEQFF.

This clonotype came up many times. V usage is TRBV12-3 or TRBV12-4 and J usage is TRBJ1-1, with D unresolved. The CDR3 length is 11 residues. V lost 2 bases to trimming and J lost 4 bases, with 2 bases between them. CDR3 sequence reads: CASSLRTEAFF. CDR3 DNA sequence: TGTGCCAGCAGTTTACGCACTGAAGCTTTCTTT.

This clonotype appeared many times. J is TRBJ2-7 and V is TRBV30; D possibly matches TRBD1 or TRBD2 (5 bases each). Trimming took off 4 bases at V and 1 base at J, with 17 bases between the two ends. There are 15 residues in the CDR3. The V gene's germline CDR1 is GTSNPN and CDR2 SVGIG (reference sequence). The CDR3 loop is CAWTRPRDGSYEQYF. For the CDR3, the DNA is TGTGCCTGGACTCGACCGAGGGACGGTTCCTACGAGCAGTACTTC. The full variable domain, rest sourced from reference TRBV30 and TRBJ2-7, is SQTIHQWPATLVQPVGSPLSLECTVEGTSNPNLYWYRQAAGRGLQLLFYSVGIGQISSEVPQNLSASRPQDRQFILSSKKLLLSDSGFYLCAWTRPRDGSYEQYFGPGTRLTVT.

The rearrangement joins TRBV15 to TRBJ2-5; 9 nucleotides line up with TRBD2. Germline trimming cut 1 base from V and 5 bases from J; bases unmatched to any gene: 2. This CDR3 has 14 residues. Per germline, CDR1 LNHNV and CDR2 YYDKDF (reference sequence). The CDR3 sequence is CATSRGLAGETQYF. The CDR3 nucleotides read TGTGCCACCAGCAGAGGTCTAGCGGGGGAGACCCAGTACTTC.

V and J are TRBV11-2 and TRBJ2-5; TRBD1 might be the D (6 bases). CDR3 size: 19 residues. The V end was cut by 5 bases, the J end by 1 base, with 26 bases between. Germline-derived CDR1 and CDR2 are SGHAT and FQNNGV. Here the CDR3 DNA reads TGTGCCAGCAGCCCCCGTAGGAGGACAGCCTCCACCCCCCAAGAGACCCAGTACTTC. The encoded protein is CASSPRRRTASTPQETQYF.

This clonotype has a handful of counts. This chain joins TRBV30 and TRBJ1-1; D remains ambiguous. CDR1 and CDR2 (germline): GTSNPN, SVGIG (reference sequence). CDR3 size: 13 residues. V lost 0 bases and J 3 bases, leaving 8 bases between the germline ends. In DNA, the CDR3 is TGTGCCTGGAGTGTAGAAGAGGACACTGAAGCTTTCTTT. Protein product: CAWSVEEDTEAFF.

This sequence joins TRBV9 and TRBJ2-2; TRBD2 aligns across 7 bases. CDR3 size: 14 residues. Per germline, CDR1 SGDLS and CDR2 YYNGEE. V shed 3 bases, J shed 5 bases, and the junction held 4 bases outside the gene matches. The CDR3 DNA reads TGTGCCAGCAGCGGAATGCGGGGGACCGGGGAGCTGTTTTTT. Translated: CASSGMRGTGELFF. Variable domain in full (rest from reference TRBV9 and TRBJ2-2): DSGVTQTPKHLITATGQRVTLRCSPRSGDLSVYWYQQSLDQGLQFLIQYYNGEERAKGNILERFSAQQFPDLHSELNLSSLELGDSALYFCASSGMRGTGELFFGEGSRLTVL.

The chain recombines TRBV11-3 with TRBJ2-1, with D tentatively TRBD2 (6 bases). The length of the CDR3 is 15 residues. Germline V gene lookup returns CDR1 SGHNT and CDR2 YENEEA. The V end was cut by 1 base, the J end by 3 bases, with 10 bases between. The CDR3 is CASSLGPSVYNEQFF. DNA of the CDR3: TGTGCCAGCAGCTTAGGTCCTAGCGTCTACAATGAGCAGTTCTTC. The full variable domain, with the rest looked up from reference TRBV11-3 and TRBJ2-1, is EAGVVQSPRYKIIEKKQPVAFWCNPISGHNTLYWYLQNLGQGPELLIRYENEEAVDDSQLPKDRFSAERLKGVDSTLKIQPAELGDSAVYLCASSLGPSVYNEQFFGPGTRLTVL.

This clonotype was recorded at least ten times. The chain recombines TRBV9 with TRBJ2-5; 7 positions agree with TRBD1. The CDR3 spans 14 residues. Trimming cost V 4 bases and J 1 base; bases outside gene matches: 4. Germline V lookup: CDR1 SGDLS, CDR2 YYNGEE. CDR3 loop: CASSSRDSQETQYF. The CDR3 nucleotides read TGTGCCAGCAGCTCCCGGGACAGCCAAGAGACCCAGTACTTC.

V and J are TRBV29-1 and TRBJ2-2; either TRBD1 or TRBD2 may supply D (5 bases each). Trimming took off 4 bases at V and 6 bases at J, with 15 bases between the two ends. Germline CDR1 is SQVTM and CDR2 is ANQGSEA. The CDR3 contains 14 residues. CDR3 coding DNA: TGCAGCGTTGTCCGGGACGGAAGATCCGGGGAGCTGTTTTTT. It yields the protein CSVVRDGRSGELFF.

This clonotype was counted only a few times. The DNA for the CDR3 is TGTGCCAGCAGCTTAGGGGGGCTAGCCAGAGAGCAGTACTTC. It specifies CASSLGGLAREQYF. V gene TRBV11-3 combines with J gene TRBJ2-7, with a weak D call TRBD1 (6 bases). Per the germline V gene, CDR1 is SGHNT and CDR2 is YENEEA. V was cut by 1 base and J by 7 bases, with 14 bases left in between. The CDR3 covers 14 residues. The full variable domain, rest sourced from reference TRBV11-3 and TRBJ2-7, is EAGVVQSPRYKIIEKKQPVAFWCNPISGHNTLYWYLQNLGQGPELLIRYENEEAVDDSQLPKDRFSAERLKGVDSTLKIQPAELGDSAVYLCASSLGGLAREQYFGPGTRLTVT.